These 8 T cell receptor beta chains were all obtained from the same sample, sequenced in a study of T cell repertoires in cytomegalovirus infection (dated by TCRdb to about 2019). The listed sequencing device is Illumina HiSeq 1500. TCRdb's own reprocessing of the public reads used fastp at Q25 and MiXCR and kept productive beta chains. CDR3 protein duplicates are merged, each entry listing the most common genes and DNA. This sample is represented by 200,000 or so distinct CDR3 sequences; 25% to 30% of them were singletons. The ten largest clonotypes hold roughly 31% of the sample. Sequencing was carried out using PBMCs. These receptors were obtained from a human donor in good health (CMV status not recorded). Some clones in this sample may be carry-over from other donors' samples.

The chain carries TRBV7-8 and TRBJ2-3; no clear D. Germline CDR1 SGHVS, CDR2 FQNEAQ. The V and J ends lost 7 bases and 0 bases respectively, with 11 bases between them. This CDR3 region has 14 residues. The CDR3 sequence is CASTSSRSTDTQYF. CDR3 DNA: TGTGCCAGCACAAGCTCAAGGAGCACAGATACGCAGTATTTT.

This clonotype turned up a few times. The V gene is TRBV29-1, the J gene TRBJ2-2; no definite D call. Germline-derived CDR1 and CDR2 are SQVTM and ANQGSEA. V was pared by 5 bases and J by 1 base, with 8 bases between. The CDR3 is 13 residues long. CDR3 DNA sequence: TGCAGCGTTCAACTCCGGAACACCGGGGAGCTGTTTTTT. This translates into CSVQLRNTGELFF.

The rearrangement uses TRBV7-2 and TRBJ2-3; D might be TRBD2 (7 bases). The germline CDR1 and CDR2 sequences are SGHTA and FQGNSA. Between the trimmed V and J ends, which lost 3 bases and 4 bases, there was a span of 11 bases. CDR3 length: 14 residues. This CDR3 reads CASSFRGASDTQYF. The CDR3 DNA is TGTGCCAGCAGCTTCCGGGGGGCCTCAGATACGCAGTATTTT.

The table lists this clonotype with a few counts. CDR3 DNA: TGCAGTGCTAGGGCAGTCGCTTCCAACACTGAAGCTTTCTTT. It yields the protein CSARAVASNTEAFF. The chain has TRBV20-1 and TRBJ1-1, with D unclear. This CDR3 is built from 14 residues. The V end was cut by 3 bases, the J end by 2 bases, with 13 bases between. Germline CDR1 and CDR2: DFQATT and SNEGSKA (reference sequence).

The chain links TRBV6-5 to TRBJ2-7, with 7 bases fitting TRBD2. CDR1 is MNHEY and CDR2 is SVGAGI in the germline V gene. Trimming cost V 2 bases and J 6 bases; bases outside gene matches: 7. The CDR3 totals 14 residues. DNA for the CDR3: TGTGCCAGCAGTTACGGGCGGGGGTCCCTCGAGCAGTACTTC. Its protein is CASSYGRGSLEQYF.

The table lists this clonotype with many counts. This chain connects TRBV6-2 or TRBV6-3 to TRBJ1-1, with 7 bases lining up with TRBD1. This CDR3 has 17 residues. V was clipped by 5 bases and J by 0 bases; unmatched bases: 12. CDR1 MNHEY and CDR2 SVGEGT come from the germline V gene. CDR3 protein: CASSHQPGQLMNTEAFF. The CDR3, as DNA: TGTGCCAGCAGTCACCAGCCGGGACAGCTAATGAACACTGAAGCTTTCTTT.

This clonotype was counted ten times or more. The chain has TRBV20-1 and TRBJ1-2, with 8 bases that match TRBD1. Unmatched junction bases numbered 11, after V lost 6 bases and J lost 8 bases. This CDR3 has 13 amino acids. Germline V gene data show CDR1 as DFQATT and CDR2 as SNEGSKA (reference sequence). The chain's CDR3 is CSASGQASGGYTF. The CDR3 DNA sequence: TGCAGTGCGTCGGGACAGGCCTCGGGAGGCTACACCTTC.

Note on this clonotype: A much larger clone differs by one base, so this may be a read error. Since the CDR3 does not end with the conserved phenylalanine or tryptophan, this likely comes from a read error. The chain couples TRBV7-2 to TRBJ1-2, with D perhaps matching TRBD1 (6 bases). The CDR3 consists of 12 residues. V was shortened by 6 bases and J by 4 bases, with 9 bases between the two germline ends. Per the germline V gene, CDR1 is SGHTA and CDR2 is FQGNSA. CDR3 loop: CASSPQGYGYTL. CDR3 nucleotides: TGTGCCAGCAGTCCACAGGGCTATGGCTACACCCTC.